This T cell receptor beta chain was sequenced for a study of shared clonotypes between healthy human individuals. Study outcomes and limitations: Non-shared clonotypes had lower generation probabilities than clonotypes shared by all four sorted-subset donors.

As to this clone: Antigen: not known.

This table comes from immunoSEQ multiplex PCR, and its TCRdb copy is limited to in-frame clones, with some not included. The sample shows a few hundred thousand clones, 50% to 75% of them seen only once. This receptor was identified in a man aged 25 to 45 in good health. Sequences were obtained from memory CD4+ T cells sorted from blood. Subset here: CD45RA-negative fraction.

CDR3: CASSFAGGGSGDEQYF. CDR3 bases: TGCGCCAGCAGCTTTGCCGGGGGAGGATCTGGGGACGAGCAGTACTTC. The chain links TRBV5-1 to TRBJ2-7; D perhaps matches TRBD2 (6 bases). Germline V gene lookup returns CDR1 SGHRS and CDR2 YFSETQ. The CDR3 sequence is 16 residues long. The germline V and J ends were trimmed by 2 bases and 5 bases, with 20 bases remaining between them.